This TCR beta chain was captured by sequencing in a study of blood T cells in healthy people across ages. Study results and limitations: Using unsorted PBMCs precluded a conclusive naive versus antigen-experienced comparison. Both higher diversity and more naive CD4+ cells marked long-lived donors when set against aged donors.

A J-beta primer mix and a sample-barcoded 5' primer were used in a second PCR of roughly 6 to 12 cycles. TCRdb analysed the 5' RACE reads with MiXCR anew, one entry per CDR3 protein. Here the sample spans fewer than 1.5 million distinct CDR3 sequences, 42% being singletons. As for this clonotype: What it binds is not known.

J lost 6 bases, V lost 5 bases, and 7 bases had no gene match. Germline values: CDR1 SEHNR, CDR2 FQNEAQ (reference sequence). The CDR3 sequence is 14 residues long. This TCR derives from a woman younger than 30 in good health. Sample: blood. V usage is TRBV7-9 and J usage is TRBJ1-1; 9 bases align to TRBD1. The CDR3 sequence is CASSNQQGAPEAFF. The CDR3 DNA reads as TGTGCCAGCAGCAACCAACAGGGGGCCCCTGAAGCTTTCTTT.